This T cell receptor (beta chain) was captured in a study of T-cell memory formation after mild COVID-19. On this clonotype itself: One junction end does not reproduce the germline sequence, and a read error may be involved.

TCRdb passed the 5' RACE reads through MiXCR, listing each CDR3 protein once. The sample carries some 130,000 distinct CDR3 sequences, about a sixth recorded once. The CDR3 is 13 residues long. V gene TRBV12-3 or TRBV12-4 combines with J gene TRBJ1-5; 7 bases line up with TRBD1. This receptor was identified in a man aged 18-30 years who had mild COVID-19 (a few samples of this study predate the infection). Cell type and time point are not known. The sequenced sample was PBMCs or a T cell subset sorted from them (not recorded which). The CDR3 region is CASSPQGNQTQHF. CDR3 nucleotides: TGTGCCAGCAGTCCACAGGGGAATCAGACCCAGCATTTT.